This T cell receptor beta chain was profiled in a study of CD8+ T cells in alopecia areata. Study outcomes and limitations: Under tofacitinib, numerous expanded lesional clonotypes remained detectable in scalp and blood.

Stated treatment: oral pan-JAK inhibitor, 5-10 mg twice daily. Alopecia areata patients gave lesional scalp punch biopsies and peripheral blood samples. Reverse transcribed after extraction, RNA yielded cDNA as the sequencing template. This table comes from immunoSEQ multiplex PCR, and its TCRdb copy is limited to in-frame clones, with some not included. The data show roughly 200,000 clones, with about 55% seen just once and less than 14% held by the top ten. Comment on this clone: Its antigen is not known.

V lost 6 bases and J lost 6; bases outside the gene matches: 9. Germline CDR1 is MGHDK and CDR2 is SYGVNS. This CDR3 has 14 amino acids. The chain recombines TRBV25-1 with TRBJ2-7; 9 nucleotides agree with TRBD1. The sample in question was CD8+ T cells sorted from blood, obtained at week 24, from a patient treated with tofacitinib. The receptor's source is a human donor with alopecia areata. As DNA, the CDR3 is TGTGCCAGCAGCCACGGGACAGGGCAGGGCGAGCAGTACTTC. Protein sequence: CASSHGTGQGEQYF.